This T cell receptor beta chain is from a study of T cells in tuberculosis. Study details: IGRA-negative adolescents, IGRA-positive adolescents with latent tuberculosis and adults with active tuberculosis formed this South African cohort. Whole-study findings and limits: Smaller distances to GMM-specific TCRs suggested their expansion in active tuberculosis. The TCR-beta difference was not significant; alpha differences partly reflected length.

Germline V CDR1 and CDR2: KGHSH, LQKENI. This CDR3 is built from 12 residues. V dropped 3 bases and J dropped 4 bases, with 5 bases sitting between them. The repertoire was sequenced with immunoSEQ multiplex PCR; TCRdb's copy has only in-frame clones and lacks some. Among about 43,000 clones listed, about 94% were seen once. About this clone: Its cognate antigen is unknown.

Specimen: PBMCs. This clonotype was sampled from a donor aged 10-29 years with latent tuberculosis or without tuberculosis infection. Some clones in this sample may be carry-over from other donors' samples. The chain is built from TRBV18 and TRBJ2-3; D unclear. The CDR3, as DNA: TGTGCCAGCTCACCGAGCGCAGATACGCAGTATTTT. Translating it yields CASSPSADTQYF.